Each of the 25 T cell receptor beta chains below was sequenced from the same sample in a study of PD-1 blockade in classical Hodgkin lymphoma. Data came from immunoSEQ multiplex PCR; TCRdb stores just in-frame clones and leaves some out. This table has fewer than 55,000 clones, 80% appearing once. Time point indicated: cycle 4 day 1 (C4D1), after 5 to 7 weeks of nivolumab. Relapse was seen in all patients after autologous stem cell transplantation, and brentuximab vedotin exposure was variable. The sequences come from peripheral blood mononuclear cells (PBMCs), collected before the fourth cycle of nivolumab. All receptors derive from a human donor with classical Hodgkin lymphoma.

The chain carries TRBV27 and TRBJ2-5; D not resolved. Trimming took off 4 bases at V and 5 bases at J, with 20 bases between the two ends. This CDR3 has 16 amino acids. The V gene's germline CDR1 is MNHEY and CDR2 SMNVEV (reference sequence). The CDR3 loop reads CASSSKNRDPPETQYF. CDR3 coding DNA: TGTGCCAGCAGTTCCAAAAATCGAGACCCGCCGGAGACCCAGTACTTC.

The genes are TRBV6-7 and TRBJ2-2, with TRBD2 matching 15 bases. TRBV6-7 is placed among ORFs of uncertain function. The CDR3 runs 24 residues. J was trimmed by 3 bases and V by 4 bases; bases with no gene match: 24. The CDR3 DNA follows: TGTGCCAGCAGTTGCTCTACTCCTTTTGCTACTCCGGGACTAGCGGGGGGACACACCGGGGAGCTGTTTTTT. It yields the protein CASSCSTPFATPGLAGGHTGELFF.

This clone was counted a single time. V and J are TRBV10-3 and TRBJ1-2; no definite D call. The CDR3 runs 17 residues. Germline V CDR1 and CDR2: ENHRY, SYGVKD. With 3 bases removed from V and 1 base from J, the gap between germline ends came to 18 bases. CDR3 in DNA: TGTGCCATCAGTGACTCATCCACTAGGACGGTTAACTATGGCTACACCTTC. It translates to CAISDSSTRTVNYGYTF.

The chain employs TRBV7-3 and TRBJ2-3, with a possible D match to TRBD1 (7 bases). Trimming removed 5 bases from V and 7 bases from J, with 10 bases in between. In germline, CDR1 is SGHTA, CDR2 FQGTGA. The length of the CDR3 is 12 residues. The DNA for the CDR3 is TGTGCCAGCAGCCCAGGGGGGAATACGCAGTATTTT. This encodes CASSPGGNTQYF.

J is TRBJ1-3 and V is TRBV5-4; D gene unclear. V was pared by 4 bases and J by 2 bases, with 13 bases between. The CDR3 is 15 residues long. Per germline, CDR1 SGHNT and CDR2 YYREEE (reference sequence). DNA of the CDR3: TGTGCCAGCAGCCTGAGGGCGGGTACTGGAAACACCATATATTTT. Translated, it gives CASSLRAGTGNTIYF.

With regard to this clone: The sample contains more than one DNA sequence encoding this CDR3. The V and J genes are TRBV5-1 and TRBJ2-2; D gene ambiguous. This CDR3 contains 14 residues. Germline values: CDR1 SGHRS, CDR2 YFSETQ. Trimming took 0 bases from V and 6 from J, leaving 9 bases between them. The CDR3 region is CASSLERVPGELFF. CDR3 coding DNA: TGCGCCAGCAGCTTGGAACGGGTCCCCGGGGAGCTGTTTTTT.

The chain joins TRBV7-9 to TRBJ1-1; 9 nucleotides align to TRBD1. The CDR3 loop spans 14 amino acids. Losses at the gene ends were 1 base for V and 6 bases for J; bases not matched to a gene: 3. Germline V gives CDR1 SEHNR, CDR2 FQNEAQ (reference sequence). The CDR3 sequence: CASSLDGTGSEAFF. Here the CDR3 DNA reads TGTGCCAGCAGCTTAGATGGGACAGGGTCTGAAGCTTTCTTT.

This chain joins TRBV4-3 and TRBJ1-4; D is ambiguous. The CDR3 length is 13 residues. The V gene lost 3 bases and the J gene lost 8 bases, with 10 bases spanning the gap. Germline V CDR1 and CDR2: LGHNA, YSLEER. DNA of the CDR3: TGCGCCAGCAGCCAGGTTATGGGGGAAAAACTGTTTTTT. It translates to CASSQVMGEKLFF.

The J gene is TRBJ1-1, the V gene TRBV7-8, with D tentatively TRBD1 (6 bases). The CDR3 is made up of 14 amino acids. CDR1 is SGHVS, CDR2 FQNEAQ, per germline. Trimming left V 7 bases short and J 1 base short, with 13 bases between. The CDR3 region is CASIRGSANTEAFF. The DNA for the CDR3 is TGTGCCAGCATCAGGGGCTCGGCGAACACTGAAGCTTTCTTT. Supplemented by reference TRBV7-8 and TRBJ1-1, the full variable domain reads GAGVSQSPRYKVAKRGQDVALRCDPISGHVSLFWYQQALGQGPEFLTYFQNEAQLDKSGLPSDRFFAERPEGSVSTLKIQRTQQEDSAVYLCASIRGSANTEAFFGQGTRLTVV.

The CDR3 nucleotides read TGCGCCAGCAGCTACCGGGACTCGTGGGGGGATGAGCAGTTCTTC. Translated: CASSYRDSWGDEQFF. The chain employs TRBV5-1 and TRBJ2-1, with D perhaps matching TRBD2 (6 bases). The germline V and J ends were trimmed by 3 bases and 8 bases, with 18 bases remaining between them. Germline loops: CDR1 SGHRS, CDR2 YFSETQ. The CDR3 has 15 residues.

The chain combines TRBV5-6 with TRBJ2-1, with 14 nucleotides matching TRBD2. V shed 4 bases, J shed 2 bases, and the junction held 8 bases outside the gene matches. CDR1 SGHDT and CDR2 YYEEEE come from the germline V gene. CDR3 length: 18 amino acids. The CDR3 DNA reads as TGTGCCAGCAGCAAGGGACTAGCGGGGGCCACAACCTACAATGAGCAGTTCTTC. Translation: CASSKGLAGATTYNEQFF.

This CDR3 reads CATSREEGYSTTGELFF. The CDR3 nucleotides read TGTGCCACCAGCAGAGAGGAGGGCTACTCCACCACCGGGGAGCTGTTTTTT. The gene calls are TRBV15 and TRBJ2-2; TRBD2 might be the D (6 bases). The CDR3 totals 17 residues. Germline CDR1 and CDR2: LNHNV and YYDKDF (reference sequence). V lost 0 bases to trimming and J lost 4 bases, with 15 bases between them.

The chain recombines TRBV15 with TRBJ2-3; D uncertain. This CDR3 is 13 amino acids long. Trimming shortened V by 3 bases and J by 4 bases, and 8 bases separated the two germline ends. Germline assignment: CDR1 LNHNV and CDR2 YYDKDF (reference sequence). In DNA form, the CDR3 reads TGTGCCACCAGCAGGGGGTACGCAGATACGCAGTATTTT. It translates to CATSRGYADTQYF.

The chain has TRBV19 and TRBJ2-5; 9 nucleotides agree with TRBD2. The CDR3 runs 15 residues. In germline, CDR1 is LNHDA, CDR2 SQIVND (reference sequence). V shed 1 base and J 5 bases; nucleotides not matched to a gene: 5. The CDR3 DNA follows: TGTGCCAGTAGTATAGTGCTAGCGGGATGGGAGACCCAGTACTTC. Amino acid sequence: CASSIVLAGWETQYF.

The V and J genes are TRBV27 and TRBJ2-7; TRBD2 might be the D (6 bases). The V end was cut by 2 bases, the J end by 3 bases, with 11 bases between. Germline V gene data show CDR1 as MNHEY and CDR2 as SMNVEV (reference sequence). CDR3 length equals 14 residues. CDR3 coding DNA: TGTGCCAGCAGTTTACTGGGGGAGGACTACGAGCAGTACTTC. Translated, it gives CASSLLGEDYEQYF.

The CDR3 DNA reads as TGTGCCAGCAGAATGGAGGGGGGTCTGGGCTACACCTTC. Protein product: CASRMEGGLGYTF. The chain couples TRBV2 to TRBJ1-2; possible D gene TRBD1, 6 bases. The V end lost 6 bases, the J end lost 8 bases, and 16 bases lay between the germline ends. Germline CDR1 SNHLY, CDR2 FYNNEI. CDR3 length equals 13 residues.

CDR3 DNA: TGTGCCAGCAGCCCACTAGCGGAACCCTACGAGCAGTACTTC. It encodes CASSPLAEPYEQYF. The chain uses TRBV2 and TRBJ2-7; TRBD2 matches 8 bases. The CDR3 is made up of 14 amino acids. The V gene's germline CDR1 is SNHLY and CDR2 FYNNEI. Trimming took 6 bases from V and 2 from J; bases not matched to a gene: 6.

This rearrangement joins TRBV10-1 to TRBJ2-3; 7 positions match TRBD1. The CDR3 covers 19 residues. Losses at the gene ends were 4 bases for V and 0 bases for J; bases not matched to a gene: 16. Germline values: CDR1 WNHNN, CDR2 SYGVQD (reference sequence). The CDR3 coding sequence is TGCGCCAGCAGTGCTCAAGCAGGACAGGAACCCTCTAGCACAGATACGCAGTATTTT. Translating gives CASSAQAGQEPSSTDTQYF.

This rearrangement joins TRBV11-2 to TRBJ1-1; D not certain. The V gene's germline CDR1 is SGHAT and CDR2 FQNNGV. This CDR3 comprises 13 residues. The ends were cut back, 5 bases at V and 11 bases at J, with 18 bases in the middle. CDR3 protein: CASSPGSAWEAFF. The CDR3 DNA reads TGTGCCAGCAGCCCCGGTTCGGCATGGGAGGCTTTCTTT.

CDR3 residues: CASSLEGATAEYEQYF. CDR3 coding DNA: TGTGCCAGCAGCTTGGAAGGTGCGACAGCCGAGTACGAGCAGTACTTC. The chain links TRBV5-8 to TRBJ2-7, with a tentative D call TRBD1 (5 bases). In germline, CDR1 is SGHTS, CDR2 YDEGEE. V was pared by 0 bases and J by 4 bases, with 17 bases between. This CDR3 has 16 residues.

This clone has ten or more counts. This chain connects TRBV29-1 to TRBJ2-1; D is unresolved. Trimming took 4 bases from V and 6 from J, leaving 4 bases between them. The CDR3 consists of 10 residues. Germline CDR1 SQVTM, CDR2 ANQGSEA. CDR3 protein: CSVVTNEQFF. As DNA, the CDR3 is TGCAGCGTTGTAACCAATGAGCAGTTCTTC.

The gene calls are TRBV6-5 and TRBJ1-5; the D is unclear. Between the trimmed V and J ends, which lost 2 bases and 1 base, there was a span of 9 bases. This CDR3 spans 15 amino acids. CDR1 is MNHEY and CDR2 is SVGAGI in the germline V gene. CDR3 in amino acids: CASSYAGWSNQPQHF. The CDR3 DNA follows: TGTGCCAGCAGTTACGCGGGTTGGAGCAATCAGCCCCAGCATTTT.

This chain connects TRBV6-5 to TRBJ1-2; unclear D gene. Germline V gives CDR1 MNHEY, CDR2 SVGAGI. V lost 8 bases, J lost 4 bases, and 11 bases lay in between. This CDR3 comprises 12 residues. The CDR3 sequence is CASGALGYGYTF. The CDR3 DNA reads as TGTGCCAGCGGCGCCCTAGGCTATGGCTACACCTTC.

The chain combines TRBV5-6 with TRBJ2-3; maybe TRBD2 (6 bases). With 4 bases removed from V and 7 bases from J, the gap between germline ends came to 13 bases. This CDR3 has 13 residues. The germline V gene encodes CDR1 SGHDT and CDR2 YYEEEE. The CDR3 region has the DNA TGTGCCAGCAGCGGAGGGACGTCTAATACGCAGTATTTT. This sequence encodes CASSGGTSNTQYF.

To note about this clone: Different DNA sequences within this sample yield the same CDR3. The chain carries TRBV29-1 and TRBJ1-3; D unclear. Germline V CDR1 and CDR2: SQVTM, ANQGSEA. The CDR3 has 11 residues. V was trimmed by 3 bases and J by 1 base, leaving 1 base between them. This CDR3 is CSVDSGNTIYF. The CDR3 DNA is TGCAGCGTTGATTCTGGAAACACCATATATTTT.